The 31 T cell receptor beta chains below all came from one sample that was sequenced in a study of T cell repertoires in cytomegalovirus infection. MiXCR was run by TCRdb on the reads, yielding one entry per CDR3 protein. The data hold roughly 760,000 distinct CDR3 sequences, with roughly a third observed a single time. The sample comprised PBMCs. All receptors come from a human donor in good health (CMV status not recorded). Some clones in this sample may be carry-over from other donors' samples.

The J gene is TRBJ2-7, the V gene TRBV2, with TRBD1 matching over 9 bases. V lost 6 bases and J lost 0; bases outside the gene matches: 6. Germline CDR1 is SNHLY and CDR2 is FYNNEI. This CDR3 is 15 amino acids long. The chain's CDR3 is CASRRDRGSSYEQYF. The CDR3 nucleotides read TGTGCCAGCAGAAGAGACAGGGGGTCCTCCTACGAGCAGTACTTC.

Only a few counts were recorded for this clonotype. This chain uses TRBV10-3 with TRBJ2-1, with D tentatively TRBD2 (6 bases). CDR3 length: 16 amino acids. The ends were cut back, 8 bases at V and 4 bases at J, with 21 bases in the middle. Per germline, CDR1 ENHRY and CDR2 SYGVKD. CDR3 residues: CAIGGGGRSFYNEQFF. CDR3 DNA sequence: TGTGCCATCGGCGGCGGAGGGAGATCTTTTTACAATGAGCAGTTCTTC.

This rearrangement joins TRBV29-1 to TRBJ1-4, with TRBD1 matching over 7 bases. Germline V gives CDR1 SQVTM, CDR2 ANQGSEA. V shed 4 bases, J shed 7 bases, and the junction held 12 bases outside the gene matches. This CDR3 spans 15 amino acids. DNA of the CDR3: TGCAGCGTTGCTGGACAGGCCAGGGATGGTGAAAAACTGTTTTTT. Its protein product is CSVAGQARDGEKLFF. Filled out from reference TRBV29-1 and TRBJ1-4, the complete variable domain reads SAVISQKPSRDICQRGTSLTIQCQVDSQVTMMFWYRQQPGQSLTLIATANQGSEATYESGFVIDKFPISRPNLTFSTLTVSNMSPEDSSIYLCSVAGQARDGEKLFFGSGTQLSVL.

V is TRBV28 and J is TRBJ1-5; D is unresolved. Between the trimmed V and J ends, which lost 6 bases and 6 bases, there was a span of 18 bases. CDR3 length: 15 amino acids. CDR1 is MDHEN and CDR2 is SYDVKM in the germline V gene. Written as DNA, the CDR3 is TGTGCCAGCAGCCGAACCTCCGCGACCCTTCAGCCCCAGCATTTT. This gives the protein CASSRTSATLQPQHF.

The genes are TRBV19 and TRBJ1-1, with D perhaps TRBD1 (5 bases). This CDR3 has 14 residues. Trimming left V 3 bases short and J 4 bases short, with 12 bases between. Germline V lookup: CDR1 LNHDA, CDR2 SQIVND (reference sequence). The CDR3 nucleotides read TGTGCCAGTAGTATGACCGGGACCCCCACTGAAGCTTTCTTT. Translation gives CASSMTGTPTEAFF. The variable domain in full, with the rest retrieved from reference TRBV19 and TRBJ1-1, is DGGITQSPKYLFRKEGQNVTLSCEQNLNHDAMYWYRQDPGQGLRLIYYSQIVNDFQKGDIAEGYSVSREKKESFPLTVTSAQKNPTAFYLCASSMTGTPTEAFFGQGTRLTVV.

CDR3 sequence reads: CASSQQGWTEAFF. DNA for the CDR3: TGTGCCAGTAGTCAACAGGGATGGACTGAAGCTTTCTTT. This rearrangement joins TRBV19 to TRBJ1-1; a weak D match, TRBD1 (6 bases). The CDR3 spans 13 residues. V gave up 5 bases and J gave up 5 bases, with 12 bases separating them. Germline V gene data show CDR1 as LNHDA and CDR2 as SQIVND (reference sequence).

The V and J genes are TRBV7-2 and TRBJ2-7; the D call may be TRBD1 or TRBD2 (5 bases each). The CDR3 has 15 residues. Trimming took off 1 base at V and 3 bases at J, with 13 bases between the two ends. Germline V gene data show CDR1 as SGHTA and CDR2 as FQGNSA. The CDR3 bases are TGTGCCAGCAGCTTAGGATTTCGGGACGTCTACGAGCAGTACTTC. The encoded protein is CASSLGFRDVYEQYF.

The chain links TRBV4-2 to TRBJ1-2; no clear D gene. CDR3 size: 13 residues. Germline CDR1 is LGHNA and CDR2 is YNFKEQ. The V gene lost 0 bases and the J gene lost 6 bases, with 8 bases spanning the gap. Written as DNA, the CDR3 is TGTGCCAGCAGCCAAGACGTGCAGGATGGCTACACCTTC. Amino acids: CASSQDVQDGYTF.

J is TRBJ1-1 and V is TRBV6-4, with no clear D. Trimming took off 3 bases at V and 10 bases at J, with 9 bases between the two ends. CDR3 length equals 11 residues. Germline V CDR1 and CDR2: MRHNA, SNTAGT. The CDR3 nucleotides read TGTGCCAGCAGTGATCTCCTTACAGCTTTCTTT. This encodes CASSDLLTAFF.

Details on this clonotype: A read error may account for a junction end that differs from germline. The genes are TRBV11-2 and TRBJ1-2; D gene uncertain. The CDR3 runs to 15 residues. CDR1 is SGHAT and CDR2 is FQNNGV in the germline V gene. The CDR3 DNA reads TGTGCCAGCAGCTTAGACCCGGCGGCTAACTATTGCTACACCTTC. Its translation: CASSLDPAANYCYTF.

The CDR3 DNA follows: TGTGCCAGCAGCCCCCCGCATAACACTGAAGCTTTCTTT. This gives the protein CASSPPHNTEAFF. This chain joins TRBV11-1 and TRBJ1-1; D is ambiguous. V lost 5 bases, J lost 2 bases, and 9 bases lay in between. This CDR3 is 13 amino acids long. Germline CDR1 reads SGHAT; CDR2 reads FQDESV (reference sequence).

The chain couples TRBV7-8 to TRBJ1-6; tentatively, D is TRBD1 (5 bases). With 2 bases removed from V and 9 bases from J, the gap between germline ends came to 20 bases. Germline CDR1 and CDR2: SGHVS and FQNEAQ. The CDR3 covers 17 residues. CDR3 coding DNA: TGTGCCAGCAGCTTAAAGGGGAGTGGGGGGGTCGGTTCACCCCTCCACTTT. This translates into CASSLKGSGGVGSPLHF.

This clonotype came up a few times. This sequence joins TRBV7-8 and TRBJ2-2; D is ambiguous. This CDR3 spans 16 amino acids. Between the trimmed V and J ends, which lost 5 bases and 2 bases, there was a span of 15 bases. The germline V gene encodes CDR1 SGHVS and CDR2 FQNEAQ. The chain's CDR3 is CASSVGTIPNTGELFF. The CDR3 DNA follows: TGTGCCAGCAGCGTTGGAACTATCCCCAACACCGGGGAGCTGTTTTTT. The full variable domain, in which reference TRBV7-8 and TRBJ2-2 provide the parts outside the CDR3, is GAGVSQSPRYKVAKRGQDVALRCDPISGHVSLFWYQQALGQGPEFLTYFQNEAQLDKSGLPSDRFFAERPEGSVSTLKIQRTQQEDSAVYLCASSVGTIPNTGELFFGEGSRLTVL.

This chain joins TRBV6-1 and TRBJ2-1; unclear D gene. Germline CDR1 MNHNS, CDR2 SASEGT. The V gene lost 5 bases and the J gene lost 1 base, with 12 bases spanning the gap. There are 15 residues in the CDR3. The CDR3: CASSPQLKSYNEQFF. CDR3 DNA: TGTGCCAGCAGTCCCCAGCTCAAGTCCTACAATGAGCAGTTCTTC.

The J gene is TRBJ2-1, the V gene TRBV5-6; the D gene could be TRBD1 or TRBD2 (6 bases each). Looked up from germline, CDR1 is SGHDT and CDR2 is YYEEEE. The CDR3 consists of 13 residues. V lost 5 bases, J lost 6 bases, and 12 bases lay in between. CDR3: CASRSEGGNEQFF. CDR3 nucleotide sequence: TGTGCCAGCAGATCTGAGGGGGGCAATGAGCAGTTCTTC.

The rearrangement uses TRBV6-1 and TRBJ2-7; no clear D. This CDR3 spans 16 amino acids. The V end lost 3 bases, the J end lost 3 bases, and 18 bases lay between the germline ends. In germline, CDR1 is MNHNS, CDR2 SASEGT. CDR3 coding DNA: TGTGCCAGCAGTGACATCGTGGCAGCCGCTTACTACGAGCAGTACTTC. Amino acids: CASSDIVAAAYYEQYF.

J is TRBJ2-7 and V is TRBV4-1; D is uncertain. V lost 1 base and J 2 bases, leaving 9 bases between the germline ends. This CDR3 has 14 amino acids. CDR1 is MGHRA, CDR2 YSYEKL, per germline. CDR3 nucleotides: TGCGCCAGCAGCCAAGCCCGGACGACCTACGAGCAGTACTTC. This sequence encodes CASSQARTTYEQYF.

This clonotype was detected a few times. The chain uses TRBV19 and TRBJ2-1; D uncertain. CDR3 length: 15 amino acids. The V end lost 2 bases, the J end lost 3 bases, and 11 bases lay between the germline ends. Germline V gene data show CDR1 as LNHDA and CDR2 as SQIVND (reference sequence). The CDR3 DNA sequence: TGTGCCAGTAGTATACTAGACGGCTACTACAATGAGCAGTTCTTC. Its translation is CASSILDGYYNEQFF.

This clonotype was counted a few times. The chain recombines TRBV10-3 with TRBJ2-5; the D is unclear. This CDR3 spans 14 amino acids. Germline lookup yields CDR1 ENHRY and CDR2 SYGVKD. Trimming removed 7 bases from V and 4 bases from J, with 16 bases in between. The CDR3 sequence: CAITDRLGLETQYF. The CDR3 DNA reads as TGTGCCATCACGGACCGCCTCGGTCTAGAGACCCAGTACTTC.

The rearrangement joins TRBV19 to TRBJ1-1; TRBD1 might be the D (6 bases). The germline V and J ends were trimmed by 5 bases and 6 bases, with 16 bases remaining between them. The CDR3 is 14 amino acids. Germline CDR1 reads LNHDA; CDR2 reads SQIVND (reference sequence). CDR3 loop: CASSLSGAGAEAFF. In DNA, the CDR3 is TGTGCCAGTAGTCTATCAGGGGCTGGCGCTGAAGCTTTCTTT.

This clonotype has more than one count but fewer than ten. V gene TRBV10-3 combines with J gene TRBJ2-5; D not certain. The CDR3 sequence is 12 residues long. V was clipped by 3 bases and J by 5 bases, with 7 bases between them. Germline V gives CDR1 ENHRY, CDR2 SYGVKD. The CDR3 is CAISDSFETQYF. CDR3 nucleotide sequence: TGTGCCATCAGTGATTCTTTTGAGACCCAGTACTTC.

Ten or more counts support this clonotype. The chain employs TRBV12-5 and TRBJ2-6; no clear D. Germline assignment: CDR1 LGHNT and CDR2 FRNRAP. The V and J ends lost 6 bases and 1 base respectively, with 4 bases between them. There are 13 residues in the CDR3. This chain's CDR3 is CASGVSGANVLTF. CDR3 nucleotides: TGTGCTAGTGGCGTGTCTGGGGCCAACGTCCTGACTTTC.

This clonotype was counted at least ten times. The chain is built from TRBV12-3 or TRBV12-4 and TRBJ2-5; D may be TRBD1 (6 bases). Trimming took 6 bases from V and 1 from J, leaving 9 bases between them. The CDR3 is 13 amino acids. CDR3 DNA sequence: TGTGCCAGCAGCACAGGGTTCCAAGAGACCCAGTACTTC. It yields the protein CASSTGFQETQYF.

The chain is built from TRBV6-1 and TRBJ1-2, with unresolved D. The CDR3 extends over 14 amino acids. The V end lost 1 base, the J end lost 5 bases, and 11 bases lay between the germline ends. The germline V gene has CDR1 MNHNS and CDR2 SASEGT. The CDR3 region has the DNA TGTGCCAGCAGTGAAGGAGGCAAGAAGTATGGCTACACCTTC. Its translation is CASSEGGKKYGYTF.

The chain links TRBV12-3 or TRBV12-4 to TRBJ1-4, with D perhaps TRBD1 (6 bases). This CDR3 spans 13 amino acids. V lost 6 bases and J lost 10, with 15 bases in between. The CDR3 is CASRKGGTGKLFF. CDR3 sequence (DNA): TGTGCCAGCAGGAAGGGGGGTACGGGAAAACTGTTTTTT.

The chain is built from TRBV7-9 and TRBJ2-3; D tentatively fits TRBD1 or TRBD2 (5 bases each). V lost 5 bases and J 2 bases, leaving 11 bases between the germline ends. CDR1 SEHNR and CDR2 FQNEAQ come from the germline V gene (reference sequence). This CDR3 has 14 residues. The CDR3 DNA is TGTGCCAGCAGCCCGTCGGGGCTCACAGATACGCAGTATTTT. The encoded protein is CASSPSGLTDTQYF.

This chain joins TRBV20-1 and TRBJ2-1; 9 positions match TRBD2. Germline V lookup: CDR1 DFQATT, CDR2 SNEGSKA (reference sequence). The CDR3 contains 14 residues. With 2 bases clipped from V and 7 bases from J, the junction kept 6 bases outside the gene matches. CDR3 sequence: CSARPGGRGNEQFF. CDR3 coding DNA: TGCAGTGCTAGACCGGGCGGGAGGGGTAATGAGCAGTTCTTC.

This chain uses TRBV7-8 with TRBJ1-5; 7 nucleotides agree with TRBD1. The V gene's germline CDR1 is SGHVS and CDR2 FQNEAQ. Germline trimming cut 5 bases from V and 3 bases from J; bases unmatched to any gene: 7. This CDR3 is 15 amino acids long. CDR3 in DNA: TGTGCCAGCAGCCAAAGGGGGCAGTTCAATCAGCCCCAGCATTTT. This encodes CASSQRGQFNQPQHF.

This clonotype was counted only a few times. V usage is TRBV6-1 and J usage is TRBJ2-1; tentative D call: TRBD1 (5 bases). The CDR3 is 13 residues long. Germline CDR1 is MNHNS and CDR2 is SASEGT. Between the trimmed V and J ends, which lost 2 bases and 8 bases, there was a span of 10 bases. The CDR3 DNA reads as TGTGCCAGCAGTGAATCAGGGTTGCATGAGCAGTTCTTC. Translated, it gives CASSESGLHEQFF.

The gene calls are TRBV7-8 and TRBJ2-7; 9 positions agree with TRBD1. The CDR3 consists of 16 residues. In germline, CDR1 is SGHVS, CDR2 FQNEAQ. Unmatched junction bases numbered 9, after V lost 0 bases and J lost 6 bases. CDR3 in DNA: TGTGCCAGCAGCTTAGCCCCTAGGACAGGGGAACGCGAGCAGTACTTC. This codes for CASSLAPRTGEREQYF.

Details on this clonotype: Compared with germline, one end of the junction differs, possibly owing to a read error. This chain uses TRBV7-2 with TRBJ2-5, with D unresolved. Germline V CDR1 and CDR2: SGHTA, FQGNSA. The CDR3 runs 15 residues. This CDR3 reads CASTLYPGYQETQYF. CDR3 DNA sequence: TGTGCCAGCACCTTATATCCCGGGTATCAAGAGACCCAGTACTTC.